Listed below are T cell receptor beta chains from one sample, sequenced in a study of blood T cell repertoires in COVID-19. Sequencing used immunoSEQ multiplex PCR; TCRdb keeps in-frame clones, though not all of them. This sample carries some 390,000 clones, roughly 91% of them seen once, and the ten largest clones take about 1.7%. The sample taken for sequencing was PBMCs or T cells enriched from blood (not recorded which). The receptors here all came from a woman in her thirties who had recovered from COVID-19. The CDR3 runs from the conserved cysteine through the conserved F or W. The D gene is left open where the match is weak. Clone size is shown for a subset of rows, as once, few, many or a class of expanded clone.

TRBJ1-1 TRBV18 - TRBD1 CASSPGQARDTEAFF TGTGCCAGCTCGCCGGGACAGGCCAGGGACACTGAAGCTTTCTTT
TRBJ1-5 TRBV29-1 few TRBD1 CSVAQGSGQPQHF TGCAGCGTTGCACAGGGGTCGGGTCAGCCCCAGCATTTT
TRBJ2-3 TRBV24-1 - - CATSDVFPTDTQYF TGTGCCACCAGTGATGTATTCCCCACAGATACGCAGTATTTT
TRBJ2-1 TRBV7-3 - TRBD1 CASSSSSPDRVNNEQFF TGTGCCAGCAGCTCCAGTTCCCCGGACAGGGTAAACAATGAGCAGTTCTTC
TRBJ1-1 TRBV12-3/TRBV12-4 - - CASSLRRDTEAFF TGTGCCAGCAGTTTAAGGAGGGACACTGAAGCTTTCTTT
TRBJ2-5 TRBV15 - TRBD1 CATSREGLGTGEETQYF TGTGCCACCAGCAGAGAGGGGTTGGGGACAGGGGAAGAGACCCAGTACTTC
TRBJ2-2 TRBV9 - - CASSPKLTTANTGELFF TGTGCCAGCAGTCCCAAACTGACAACTGCGAACACCGGGGAGCTGTTTTTT
TRBJ1-1 TRBV4-1 many - CASSHSQGYTEAFF TGCGCCAGCAGCCATTCTCAGGGTTACACTGAAGCTTTCTTT
TRBJ2-5 TRBV5-1 - - CASSLSTGSPETQYF TGCGCCAGCAGCTTGAGTACAGGGAGTCCAGAGACCCAGTACTTC
TRBJ1-3 TRBV5-4 - - CASSWGQGTSGNTIYF TGTGCCAGCAGCTGGGGCCAGGGGACCTCTGGAAACACCATATATTTT
TRBJ2-7 TRBV30 - - CAWSVGRVYEQYF TGTGCCTGGAGTGTGGGCAGGGTTTACGAGCAGTACTTC
TRBJ2-7 TRBV9 few - CASSVATEGGRQYF TGTGCCAGCAGCGTAGCTACGGAGGGCGGGCGGCAGTACTTC
TRBJ1-4 TRBV5-4 once - CASSFSLATNEKLFF TGTGCCAGCAGCTTCTCGCTAGCAACTAATGAAAAACTGTTTTTT
TRBJ2-5 TRBV27 few - CASSMDWQGLGAQYF TGTGCCAGCAGTATGGATTGGCAGGGGTTGGGGGCCCAGTACTTC
TRBJ1-2 TRBV10-3 - TRBD1 CAISGLGQGVVYGYTF TGTGCCATCAGTGGCCTGGGACAGGGGGTAGTCTATGGCTACACCTTC
TRBJ1-4 TRBV12-3/TRBV12-4 - - CASSLARGEKLFF TGTGCCAGCAGTTTAGCCCGCGGGGAAAAACTGTTTTTT
TRBJ1-2 TRBV6-5 - TRBD1 CASQSGTGGRGYTF TGTGCCAGTCAATCCGGGACAGGGGGACGAGGCTACACCTTC
TRBJ1-5 TRBV5-6 - - CASSSARGDSNQPQHF TGTGCCAGCAGCTCTGCGCGGGGGGATAGCAATCAGCCCCAGCATTTT
TRBJ2-3 TRBV7-2 - - CASGQGLFPDTQYF TGTGCCAGCGGGCAGGGTTTATTTCCAGATACGCAGTATTTT
TRBJ1-1 TRBV30 - TRBD1 CAWGGQLLTEAFF TGTGCCTGGGGGGGACAGCTCCTCACTGAAGCTTTCTTT
TRBJ1-1 TRBV12-5 - - CASGPDSNTEAFF TGTGCTAGTGGCCCGGACAGCAACACTGAAGCTTTCTTT
TRBJ2-7 TRBV12-3/TRBV12-4 once - CASRGDTLAEQYF TGTGCCAGCAGAGGGGACACCCTGGCCGAGCAGTACTTC
TRBJ1-3 TRBV9 - TRBD1 CASSAEGQGRNTIYF TGTGCCAGCAGCGCCGAGGGACAGGGGCGAAACACCATATATTTT
TRBJ2-7 TRBV6-5 - TRBD1 CASSPIDRGGYEQYF TGTGCCAGCAGCCCGATTGACAGGGGGGGCTACGAGCAGTACTTC
TRBJ1-2 TRBV15 - TRBD1 CATSSSRGGPLNYGYTF TGTGCCACCAGCAGCAGCAGAGGGGGCCCCTTAAACTATGGCTACACCTTC
TRBJ1-2 TRBV19 - - CASIPQTRKNYGYTF TGTGCCAGTATTCCCCAGACTCGAAAGAACTATGGCTACACCTTC
TRBJ2-2 TRBV9 - TRBD1 CASSVAGTALDGELFF TGTGCCAGCAGCGTGGCCGGGACAGCGCTGGACGGGGAGCTGTTTTTT
TRBJ2-1 TRBV5-1 - TRBD2 CASSYRTSGGAREQFF TGCGCCAGCAGCTACCGGACTAGCGGGGGGGCGAGGGAGCAGTTCTTC
TRBJ1-2 TRBV7-3 - TRBD1 CASSPRARGRNGGYTF TGTGCCAGCAGCCCCCGGGCAAGGGGGCGCAATGGCGGCTACACCTTC
TRBJ1-5 TRBV7-2 - - CASSLGGLLNQPQHF TGTGCCAGCAGCTTAGGGGGCCTATTAAATCAGCCCCAGCATTTT
TRBJ2-7 TRBV10-3 - - CAISELDKTYAVYEQYF TGTGCCATCAGTGAATTGGACAAAACCTATGCCGTCTACGAGCAGTACTTC
TRBJ2-7 TRBV7-3 - TRBD1 CASSSGQGAYEQYF TGTGCCAGCAGCTCCGGACAGGGGGCCTACGAGCAGTACTTC
TRBJ1-2 TRBV19 - - CASSIPGIYGYTF TGTGCCAGTAGTATCCCGGGAATCTATGGCTACACCTTC
TRBJ1-5 TRBV7-9 - - CASSLDSSNQPQHF TGTGCCAGCAGCTTAGACTCGAGCAATCAGCCCCAGCATTTT
TRBJ1-1 TRBV7-6 - TRBD1 CASSLNGQGAIAPENTEAFF TGTGCCAGCAGCTTAAATGGGCAGGGGGCGATCGCACCCGAGAACACTGAAGCTTTCTTT
TRBJ2-3 TRBV4-2 few TRBD2 CASSQDELAGRADTQYF TGTGCCAGCAGCCAAGACGAACTAGCGGGGAGGGCAGATACGCAGTATTTT
TRBJ2-1 TRBV27 - TRBD1 CASSYGTASSSYNEQFF TGTGCCAGCAGTTACGGGACAGCCTCGAGCTCCTACAATGAGCAGTTCTTC
TRBJ2-3 TRBV7-2 - - CASRMGGGGDTQYF TGTGCCAGCCGGATGGGGGGAGGGGGAGATACGCAGTATTTT
TRBJ2-2 TRBV7-3 - TRBD1 CASSSTGVNTGELFF TGTGCCAGCAGCTCGACAGGGGTCAACACCGGGGAGCTGTTTTTT
TRBJ2-2 TRBV29-1 - - CSVAREFTGELFF TGCAGCGTTGCCAGGGAATTCACCGGGGAGCTGTTTTTT
TRBJ2-7 TRBV7-9 once TRBD2 CASSLNREDPTNPYEQYF TGTGCCAGCAGCTTAAACCGGGAGGATCCAACGAACCCCTACGAGCAGTACTTC
TRBJ2-7 TRBV11-2 - - CASVPWGGVSYEQYF TGTGCCAGCGTACCTTGGGGCGGGGTATCCTACGAGCAGTACTTC
TRBJ1-2 TRBV28 - - CASSFRTRNYGYTF TGTGCCAGCAGTTTCAGGACAAGAAACTATGGCTACACCTTC
TRBJ1-6 TRBV2 - TRBD1 CASRRPTDRGRRSPLHF TGTGCCAGCAGGCGCCCTACAGACAGGGGTAGACGTTCACCCCTCCACTTT
TRBJ1-2 TRBV12-3/TRBV12-4 once - CASSLGKVHGYTF TGTGCCAGCAGTTTGGGCAAGGTTCATGGCTACACCTTC
TRBJ1-2 TRBV20-1 - - CSASIQLDGYTF TGCAGTGCTAGTATACAGCTTGATGGCTACACCTTC
TRBJ1-4 TRBV19 - TRBD1 CASSPGDSEGEKLFF TGTGCCAGTAGTCCGGGGGACAGTGAGGGAGAAAAACTGTTTTTT
TRBJ2-1 TRBV19 - - CASSGGTDSSYNEQFF TGTGCCAGTAGTGGAGGGACGGATAGCTCCTACAATGAGCAGTTCTTC
TRBJ1-3 TRBV5-4 - - CASSSGRTISGNTIYF TGTGCCAGCAGCTCGGGACGGACTATCTCTGGAAACACCATATATTTT
TRBJ1-3 TRBV6-5 - - CASSYHRDSGNTIYF TGTGCCAGCAGTTATCACAGAGACTCTGGAAACACCATATATTTT
TRBJ1-5 TRBV7-8 - - CASSPNVGTQNHQPQHF TGTGCCAGCAGCCCCAACGTAGGGACACAGAACCATCAGCCCCAGCATTTT
TRBJ2-3 TRBV7-7 - - CASSTALEGGADTQYF TGTGCCAGCAGCACGGCTCTTGAAGGGGGAGCAGATACGCAGTATTTT
TRBJ1-2 TRBV5-1 once TRBD1 CASSPDRGSNYGYTF TGCGCCAGCAGCCCGGACAGGGGTTCTAACTATGGCTACACCTTC
TRBJ1-3 TRBV6-6 - - CASSYRTGGSGNTIYF TGTGCCAGCAGTTACCGTACGGGGGGTTCGGGAAACACCATATATTTT
TRBJ2-1 TRBV11-3 - TRBD2 CASSSMGIAGFNEQFF TGTGCCAGCAGCTCTATGGGTATAGCGGGGTTCAATGAGCAGTTCTTC